The entry below gives a single TCR beta chain sequence along with its context. The antigen is not known. The record originates from a study of T cell repertoires in cytomegalovirus infection. Each CDR3 protein gets one entry after TCRdb re-called the reads with MiXCR. This sample has fewer than 350,000 distinct CDR3 sequences, with 25% to 30% found just once. The source was cultured PBMCs, collected from culture after CMV antigen stimulation. This receptor was taken from a human donor in good health (CMV status not recorded). Some clones in this sample may be carry-over from other donors' samples.

In DNA form, the CDR3 reads TGTGCCAGCAGTTTAAGCGGGACAGCCGAGCAGTACTTC. Encoded protein: CASSLSGTAEQYF. The chain couples TRBV12-3 or TRBV12-4 to TRBJ2-7; D is tentatively TRBD1 or TRBD2 (7 bases each). V dropped 2 bases and J dropped 6 bases, with 11 bases sitting between them. The CDR3 covers 13 residues.